This TCR beta chain is from a study of blood T cells in healthy people across ages. With a J-beta primer mix and a sample-barcoded 5' primer, a second PCR ran about 7 to 11 cycles. TCRdb re-analysed the 5' RACE reads in MiXCR, keeping a single row per CDR3 protein. This table holds about 1.4 million distinct CDR3 sequences, approximately 60% found once. Germline V CDR1 and CDR2: SGDLS, YYNGEE. The V and J ends lost 0 bases and 6 bases, in that order; junction bases with no gene match: 5. CDR3 length: 14 residues. This TCR was recovered from a man in his late teens or twenties in good health. Sequencing input: blood. The rearrangement joins TRBV9 to TRBJ1-1, with 7 bases matching TRBD1. CDR3 in amino acids: CASSVVGQASEAFF. In DNA form, the CDR3 reads TGTGCCAGCAGCGTAGTAGGACAGGCCTCTGAAGCTTTCTTT.